Sequencing of this T cell receptor (beta chain) was carried out in a study of T-cell memory formation after mild COVID-19. Study overall: Most TCR clusters belonged to a single donor.

One entry per CDR3 protein results from TCRdb running MiXCR on the 5' RACE reads. The data contain under 200,000 distinct CDR3 sequences, around a third of them singletons. This clonotype was counted between two and nine times. Its target is unknown. Study results and caveats: Confirmation of SARS-CoV-2 specificity was lacking for second-wave clones peaking day 37. Cross-reactive memory seemingly joined, as some responding clones were found in pre-infection memory.

This CDR3 is 13 amino acids long. Germline V gene data show CDR1 as MGHRA and CDR2 as YSYEKL. V was pared by 5 bases and J by 0 bases, with 8 bases between. Sequenced input: PBMCs or a T cell subset sorted from them (not recorded which). This chain links TRBV4-1 with TRBJ2-7, with a possible D match to TRBD1 (6 bases). This TCR was recovered from an adult woman who had mild COVID-19 (a few samples of this study predate the infection). Cell type and time point are not known. CDR3 DNA: TGCGCCAGCAGCTGGGACATCTCCTACGAGCAGTACTTC. This gives the protein CASSWDISYEQYF.